What follows are 7 T cell receptor beta chains derived from one specimen sequenced in a study of CD8 T cells in ankylosing spondylitis (dated by TCRdb to the late 2010s). Their antigen targets remain unknown. Library method: 5' RACE. The reads were generated on an Illumina HiSeq 2500. Using fastp trimming at Q25 and MiXCR clonotype assembly, TCRdb reanalyzed the public sequencing data and kept in-frame beta chains. One record per CDR3 amino acid sequence lists the most common genes and DNA. The sample table shows 750,000 to 850,000 distinct CDR3 sequences, and 10% to 15% are seen once. The ten biggest clones cover around 0.51% of the sample. Paper-wide results and their limitations: Blood from ankylosing spondylitis patients appeared to be characterized by a TCR beta motif composed of 7 to 9 highly homologous amino acid variants.

The source material was blood, either unsorted or a sorted T cell fraction (not recorded which). All receptors derive from a male donor with ankylosing spondylitis.

Only a few counts were recorded for this clonotype. CDR3 DNA sequence: TGCAGTGCTAGAGCGGACAGGAACACTGAAGCTTTCTTT. Encoded protein: CSARADRNTEAFF. The genes are TRBV20-1 and TRBJ1-1, with D perhaps matching TRBD1 (6 bases). The CDR3 has 13 amino acids. The germline CDR1 and CDR2 sequences are DFQATT and SNEGSKA (reference sequence). V dropped 1 base and J dropped 1 base, with 7 bases sitting between them.

The table lists this clonotype with many counts. The chain recombines TRBV15 with TRBJ2-3; D is possibly TRBD1 (6 bases). From germline, CDR1 is LNHNV and CDR2 YYDKDF (reference sequence). The V and J ends lost 2 bases and 0 bases respectively, with 18 bases between them. CDR3 length equals 18 residues. CDR3 nucleotides: TGTGCCACCAGCAGAACCCACAGGGCTCACAGGAGCACAGATACGCAGTATTTT. Its translation is CATSRTHRAHRSTDTQYF.

This clonotype was seen only a few times. The chain has TRBV6-2 or TRBV6-3 and TRBJ1-5; TRBD1 is a possible D gene (5 bases). Trimming left V 5 bases short and J 5 bases short, with 13 bases between. Germline CDR1 reads MNHEY; CDR2 reads SVGEGT. This CDR3 is built from 14 residues. As DNA, the CDR3 is TGTGCCAGCAGTCCTCGCCGGGACGATCAGCCCCAGCATTTT. Translation: CASSPRRDDQPQHF.

This sequence joins TRBV7-9 and TRBJ2-5; D might be TRBD1 (6 bases). The germline V and J ends were trimmed by 6 bases and 0 bases, with 11 bases remaining between them. The CDR3 is 14 residues long. The germline V gene has CDR1 SEHNR and CDR2 FQNEAQ (reference sequence). Written as DNA, the CDR3 is TGTGCCAGCAGTTTCCAGGGGAACCAAGAGACCCAGTACTTC. Its translation: CASSFQGNQETQYF.

The J gene is TRBJ2-7, the V gene TRBV20-1, with TRBD1 matching over 7 bases. The germline gives CDR1 DFQATT, CDR2 SNEGSKA (reference sequence). This CDR3 region has 14 residues. V was clipped by 3 bases and J by 6 bases; unmatched bases: 11. CDR3: CSARKGGEFSEQYF. For the CDR3, the DNA is TGCAGTGCTAGGAAAGGGGGCGAGTTCTCCGAGCAGTACTTC.

The CDR3 DNA follows: TGCAGTGCTAGAGAGGAGCCCAATCAGCCCCAGCATTTT. Protein: CSAREEPNQPQHF. This chain uses TRBV20-1 with TRBJ1-5; D uncertain. The CDR3 loop spans 13 amino acids. V lost 0 bases to trimming and J lost 3 bases, with 6 bases between them. Germline V gives CDR1 DFQATT, CDR2 SNEGSKA (reference sequence).

This chain connects TRBV20-1 to TRBJ2-5; no reliable D call. CDR3 length: 13 amino acids. Germline-derived CDR1 and CDR2 are DFQATT and SNEGSKA (reference sequence). V lost 6 bases and J 0 bases, leaving 11 bases between the germline ends. The CDR3 DNA reads TGCAGTGCACCGGACGGAAACCAAGAGACCCAGTACTTC. Translated, it gives CSAPDGNQETQYF.